These 22 T cell receptor beta chains came from one sample sequenced in a study of response to subunit inactivated influenza vaccine. TCRdb called the RT-PCR reads again in MiXCR, with one record for every CDR3 protein. The data show 600,000 to 850,000 distinct CDR3 sequences, approximately 15% seen once. The material sequenced was PBMCs from blood, taken around two weeks before vaccination. The receptors were sampled from a man aged 50 to 59 who received an inactivated influenza vaccine.

This clonotype was observed a handful of times. The CDR3 bases are TGTGCCAGCACCCGGGGGGCGACCTACAATGAGCAGTTCTTC. Its translation is CASTRGATYNEQFF. The chain recombines TRBV12-3 or TRBV12-4 with TRBJ2-1, with TRBD2 as a possible D gene (7 bases). V shed 7 bases and J shed 2 bases, with 12 bases lying between them. The CDR3 runs 14 residues.

J is TRBJ2-7 and V is TRBV11-3; 7 bases line up with TRBD2. CDR3 length: 13 amino acids. Germline values: CDR1 SGHNT, CDR2 YENEEA. With 2 bases clipped from V and 6 bases from J, the junction kept 4 bases outside the gene matches. DNA for the CDR3: TGTGCCAGCAGCTTACCAGGGAGGGCCGAGCAGTACTTC. Translation: CASSLPGRAEQYF.

This clonotype was observed many times. The V and J genes are TRBV6-5 and TRBJ2-2, with no clear D. In germline, CDR1 is MNHEY, CDR2 SVGAGI. The V end lost 7 bases, the J end lost 4 bases, and 4 bases lay between the germline ends. CDR3 length: 11 amino acids. In DNA, the CDR3 is TGTGCCAGCAAATTCACCGGGGAGCTGTTTTTT. It translates to CASKFTGELFF.

The rearrangement links TRBV15 to TRBJ2-7; 8 bases agree with TRBD1. Germline values: CDR1 LNHNV, CDR2 YYDKDF (reference sequence). Trimming at V came to 5 bases and at J to 6 bases, leaving 6 bases not matched to a gene. The CDR3 has 13 residues. CDR3 in amino acids: CATSLGQGGEQYF. Written as DNA, the CDR3 is TGTGCCACCAGCTTAGGACAGGGCGGCGAGCAGTACTTC. Supplemented by reference TRBV15 and TRBJ2-7, the full variable domain reads DAMVIQNPRYQVTQFGKPVTLSCSQTLNHNVMYWYQQKSSQAPKLLFHYYDKDFNNEADTPDNFQSRRPNTSFCFLDIRSPGLGDTAMYLCATSLGQGGEQYFGPGTRLTVT.

There are many counts of this clonotype. The V and J genes are TRBV12-3 or TRBV12-4 and TRBJ1-6; D is possibly TRBD1 (6 bases). The CDR3 has 12 residues. V was clipped by 5 bases and J by 10 bases, with 9 bases between them. The CDR3 nucleotides read TGTGCCAGCAGTCCCAGGGGATCACCCCTCCACTTT. Residues: CASSPRGSPLHF.

The chain has TRBV5-1 and TRBJ1-1; unclear D gene. The CDR3 consists of 14 residues. Germline assignment: CDR1 SGHRS and CDR2 YFSETQ. Trimming took 1 base from V and 0 from J, leaving 7 bases between them. In DNA, the CDR3 is TGCGCCAGCAGCTTGCAAGCAATGAACACTGAAGCTTTCTTT. It specifies CASSLQAMNTEAFF.

J is TRBJ2-2 and V is TRBV2; D perhaps matches TRBD2 (6 bases). Germline assignment: CDR1 SNHLY and CDR2 FYNNEI. The CDR3 runs to 15 residues. Between the trimmed V and J ends, which lost 1 base and 4 bases, there was a span of 10 bases. In nucleotides, the CDR3 is TGTGCCAGCAGTGAAGTGACTAGAACCACCGGGGAGCTGTTTTTT. It codes for CASSEVTRTTGELFF.

This clonotype has just a few counts. The chain recombines TRBV12-3 or TRBV12-4 with TRBJ1-2; no reliable D call. This CDR3 spans 14 amino acids. V lost 0 bases and J 8 bases, leaving 13 bases between the germline ends. The CDR3 here is CASSLARGFGGYTF. DNA of the CDR3: TGTGCCAGCAGTTTAGCGCGTGGGTTCGGGGGCTACACCTTC.

This chain uses TRBV7-2 with TRBJ2-7, with 11 bases matching TRBD2. The V gene end was trimmed by 5 bases and the J gene end by 4 bases; junction bases not matched to a gene: 7. The CDR3 consists of 15 residues. CDR1 and CDR2 (germline): SGHTA, FQGNSA. The DNA for the CDR3 is TGTGCCAGCAGCAAGACTAGCGGGACGACGTACGAGCAGTACTTC. Its protein product is CASSKTSGTTYEQYF.

This clonotype was observed at least ten times. V and J are TRBV20-1 and TRBJ2-5; no clear D gene. Germline V gene sequence: CDR1 DFQATT, CDR2 SNEGSKA (reference sequence). Trimming pared 6 bases from V and 5 bases from J, leaving 16 bases between. This CDR3 contains 13 residues. CDR3 coding DNA: TGCAGTGCCAACTATGGGTTAAGTGAGACCCAGTACTTC. Amino acids: CSANYGLSETQYF.

The rearrangement uses TRBV20-1 and TRBJ2-4, with a possible D match to TRBD1 (6 bases). There are 12 residues in the CDR3. CDR1 and CDR2 from the germline V gene are DFQATT and SNEGSKA (reference sequence). The ends were cut back, 3 bases at V and 8 bases at J, with 11 bases in the middle. The CDR3 protein is CSASLQGYIQYF. The DNA of the CDR3 is TGCAGTGCTAGTTTACAGGGTTACATTCAGTACTTC.

This CDR3 reads CASSPRQGDDTQYF. DNA for the CDR3: TGTGCCAGCTCACCACGCCAGGGTGACGATACGCAGTATTTT. This chain uses TRBV18 with TRBJ2-3, with a tentative D call TRBD1 (5 bases). There are 14 residues in the CDR3. Trimming cost V 1 base and J 6 bases, with 11 bases left between them. CDR1 and CDR2 from the germline V gene are KGHSH and LQKENI.

This clonotype has just one count. The J gene is TRBJ2-1, the V gene TRBV7-3, with 11 positions matching TRBD1. Germline CDR1 is SGHTA and CDR2 is FQGTGA. V lost 3 bases, J lost 8 bases, and 6 bases stayed unmatched. This CDR3 contains 15 residues. CDR3 residues: CASSFTDRGPDEQFF. The CDR3 coding sequence is TGTGCCAGCAGCTTCACGGACAGGGGGCCCGATGAGCAGTTCTTC. Full variable domain (missing parts from reference TRBV7-3 and TRBJ2-1): GAGVSQTPSNKVTEKGKYVELRCDPISGHTALYWYRQSLGQGPEFLIYFQGTGAADDSGLPNDRFFAVRPEGSVSTLKIQRTERGDSAVYLCASSFTDRGPDEQFFGPGTRLTVL.

This clonotype came up a few times. The chain uses TRBV4-3 and TRBJ2-5; the match to TRBD2 covers 8 bases. Germline CDR1 is LGHNA and CDR2 is YSLEER. The CDR3 has 12 residues. The CDR3 DNA sequence: TGCGTCGCGCGGGAGGAGTGGGAGACCCAGTACTTC. Its protein product is CVAREEWETQYF.

This clonotype was seen more than once but under ten times. The chain recombines TRBV10-3 with TRBJ2-3; 10 bases agree with TRBD2. V lost 4 bases, J lost 6 bases, and 4 bases stayed unmatched. The germline V gene encodes CDR1 ENHRY and CDR2 SYGVKD. The CDR3 contains 14 residues. The CDR3 coding sequence is TGTGCCATCAGTGCTAGCGGGGGAGGGGATACGCAGTATTTT. Translating gives CAISASGGGDTQYF.

Only a few counts were recorded for this clonotype. This chain uses TRBV14 with TRBJ2-3; D gene uncertain. Germline V gives CDR1 SGHDN, CDR2 FVKESK. Trimming took off 3 bases at V and 2 bases at J, with 9 bases between the two ends. This CDR3 comprises 14 residues. This CDR3 reads CASSHADDTDTQYF. CDR3 coding DNA: TGTGCCAGCAGCCACGCTGACGACACAGATACGCAGTATTTT.

This clonotype was seen a few times. The chain recombines TRBV3-1 with TRBJ1-6; 8 nucleotides agree with TRBD1. Unmatched junction bases numbered 7, after V lost 2 bases and J lost 10 bases. Germline lookup yields CDR1 LGHDT and CDR2 YNNKEL (reference sequence). CDR3 size: 15 residues. The CDR3 region has the DNA TGTGCCAGCAGCCAACCGGGGACAGGATACTCACCCCTCCACTTT. It translates to CASSQPGTGYSPLHF.

There are a few counts of this clonotype. This chain joins TRBV27 and TRBJ1-2; no clear D. The CDR3 is made up of 17 amino acids. Germline-derived CDR1 and CDR2 are MNHEY and SMNVEV (reference sequence). Deletions cut 2 bases from V and 3 bases from J, with 19 bases between. The CDR3 DNA sequence: TGTGCCAGCAGTTTAAGATGGACCGCGGGCATTGACTATGGCTACACCTTC. Translating gives CASSLRWTAGIDYGYTF.

This clonotype came up a few times. The CDR3 region has the DNA TGTGCCAGCAGTGGGGAGGGACGGCGGACAGATACGCAGTATTTT. This sequence encodes CASSGEGRRTDTQYF. This sequence joins TRBV2 and TRBJ2-3, with 7 bases that match TRBD2. Trimming at V came to 4 bases and at J to 3 bases, leaving 7 bases not matched to a gene. The CDR3 spans 15 residues. Germline-derived CDR1 and CDR2 are SNHLY and FYNNEI.

The chain carries TRBV20-1 and TRBJ2-7; TRBD2 aligns across 7 bases. Germline-derived CDR1 and CDR2 are DFQATT and SNEGSKA (reference sequence). With 3 bases clipped from V and 6 bases from J, the junction kept 11 bases outside the gene matches. This CDR3 is built from 14 residues. The CDR3 protein is CSASGGSEFFEQYF. The CDR3 DNA sequence: TGCAGTGCTAGTGGCGGGAGTGAGTTCTTCGAGCAGTACTTC.

This clonotype has more than one count but fewer than ten. The chain joins TRBV3-1 to TRBJ2-1, with TRBD1 as a possible D gene (6 bases). Trimming removed 6 bases from V and 9 bases from J, with 15 bases in between. The CDR3 extends over 13 amino acids. Germline CDR1 LGHDT, CDR2 YNNKEL (reference sequence). This chain's CDR3 is CASRVQGIGEQFF. CDR3 in DNA: TGTGCCAGCAGGGTACAGGGAATAGGTGAGCAGTTCTTC.

The rearrangement uses TRBV19 and TRBJ1-5; D is unresolved. This CDR3 contains 15 residues. Germline assignment: CDR1 LNHDA and CDR2 SQIVND (reference sequence). V dropped 5 bases and J dropped 0 bases, with 11 bases sitting between them. CDR3 in DNA: TGTGCCAGTAGTCTCCAGAAAGATAGCAATCAGCCCCAGCATTTT. The encoded protein is CASSLQKDSNQPQHF.